Here is one T cell receptor (beta chain) with its context. Its specificity is unknown. This table comes from immunoSEQ multiplex PCR, and its TCRdb copy is limited to in-frame clones, with some not included. The repertoire holds 150,000 to 200,000 clones, about 89% seen once, with around 7.2% in the top ten. Germline trimming cut 2 bases from V and 4 bases from J; bases unmatched to any gene: 10. The germline V gene has CDR1 SGHVS and CDR2 FNYEAQ. This CDR3 comprises 18 residues. These data come from a study of cytomegalovirus exposure and HLA in healthy donors. Study-wide points: The authors enumerated 150 to 200 TCR beta chains as linked to cytomegalovirus.

The sample consisted of PBMCs. The TCR was taken from a man in his thirties or forties in good health and CMV-seropositive. This chain links TRBV7-6 with TRBJ2-1; 11 bases line up with TRBD2. The CDR3 protein is CASSLTSGSQGPYNEQFF. DNA of the CDR3: TGTGCCAGCAGCTTAACTAGCGGGAGCCAAGGACCATACAATGAGCAGTTCTTC.